This TCR beta chain was profiled in a study of T-cell memory formation after mild COVID-19. The wider study: Clusters of TCRs were largely donor specific.

Points from the study as a whole: SARS-CoV-2 specificity of second-wave clones peaking day 37 was unconfirmed. Pre-infection memory harbored some responding clones, suggesting cross-reactive memory joined. Largely, contracting CD4+ clones fell within CM and EM, and contracting CD8+ clones within EMRA.

This clonotype occurred a few times. Its antigen is undetermined. TCRdb reprocessed the 5' RACE reads with MiXCR, giving one entry per CDR3 protein. The sample gives about 180,000 distinct CDR3 sequences, around a sixth of which show up once; 3.9% is in the top ten. The germline V gene encodes CDR1 SEHNR and CDR2 FQNEAQ (reference sequence). This CDR3 comprises 16 residues. The ends lost 5 bases at V and 3 bases at J; junction bases unmatched: 7. Sequencing used PBMCs or a T cell subset sorted from them (not recorded which). The chain is built from TRBV7-9 and TRBJ1-4; TRBD1 agrees at 9 bases. The sequence was collected from a man between 18 and 35 years old who had mild COVID-19 (a few samples of this study predate the infection). Cell type and time point are not known. The CDR3 bases are TGTGCCAGCAGCCCCGGACAGGGGAGGGCTAATGAAAAACTGTTTTTT. It encodes CASSPGQGRANEKLFF.